This T cell receptor beta chain derives from a study of PD-L1 blockade in urothelial cancer. Looking at the study overall: Blood was tested 3 weeks (second dose) and 6 weeks into treatment. Blood samples contained a median 141,255 T cells.

The table came from immunoSEQ multiplex PCR; TCRdb's copy has only in-frame clones and leaves some out. The profile shows about 110,000 clones, approximately 89% of them singletons. This CDR3 comprises 13 residues. V dropped 5 bases and J dropped 16; count of bases not matched to a gene: 11. Germline CDR1 is SNHLY and CDR2 is FYNNEI. Time point noted: peripheral blood 6 weeks after treatment start. The study enrolled patients with locally advanced or metastatic urothelial carcinoma. The study collected 1 to 8 samples per patient, pretreatment and on-treatment. The input for sequencing was PBMCs, taken around atezolizumab (anti-PD-L1) treatment. This TCR derives from a man aged 60-69 years with urothelial cancer. The rearrangement joins TRBV2 to TRBJ2-1; 10 positions match TRBD1. DNA for the CDR3: TGTGCCAGCAGTAAAGAAACCGGGACAGGGGAATTCTTC. Encoded protein: CASSKETGTGEFF.